These 20 T cell receptor beta chains share one sample of origin, sequenced in a study of cytomegalovirus exposure and HLA in healthy donors. In the PCR, 60 Vbeta and 13 Jbeta primers were used. This table comes from immunoSEQ multiplex PCR, and its TCRdb copy is limited to in-frame clones, with some not included. The table lists about 100,000 clones, about 80% of them singletons, with roughly 1.7% in the top ten. Sequencing was done on a sample of PBMCs. These receptors came from a woman in her thirties or forties in good health and CMV-seronegative.

The V gene is TRBV7-3, the J gene TRBJ1-1, with TRBD1 matching 7 bases. The CDR3 runs 17 residues. Trimming at V came to 8 bases and at J to 3 bases, leaving 18 bases not matched to a gene. Germline CDR1 reads SGHTA; CDR2 reads FQGTGA. The CDR3 bases are TGTGCCAGCTCCCGCGATCCCCAGACAGGGAGCGACACTGAAGCTTTCTTT. Translated: CASSRDPQTGSDTEAFF.

The genes are TRBV5-6 and TRBJ1-1; D is unclear. The CDR3 is made up of 13 amino acids. From germline, CDR1 is SGHDT and CDR2 YYEEEE. Trimming left V 6 bases short and J 8 bases short, with 17 bases between. This chain's CDR3 is CASTPRGSPEAFF. The CDR3 coding sequence is TGTGCCAGCACCCCGAGAGGGAGTCCCGAAGCTTTCTTT.

This clone was seen just once. The rearrangement uses TRBV7-9 and TRBJ2-5; 8 positions match TRBD2. Germline V CDR1 and CDR2: SEHNR, FQNEAQ (reference sequence). V shed 5 bases and J 4 bases; nucleotides not matched to a gene: 0. The CDR3 loop spans 12 amino acids. CDR3 nucleotides: TGTGCCAGCAGCCGGGAGGGAGAGACCCAGTACTTC. Protein: CASSREGETQYF.

This chain links TRBV5-1 with TRBJ1-2; D not certain. Between the trimmed V and J ends, which lost 4 bases and 4 bases, there was a span of 17 bases. Germline V gene data show CDR1 as SGHRS and CDR2 as YFSETQ. The CDR3 is 15 amino acids. CDR3 sequence reads: CASSRSFVGSYGYTF. The CDR3 coding sequence is TGCGCCAGCAGCCGTAGCTTTGTGGGTAGCTATGGCTACACCTTC. Full variable domain (missing parts from reference TRBV5-1 and TRBJ1-2): KAGVTQTPRYLIKTRGQQVTLSCSPISGHRSVSWYQQTPGQGLQFLFEYFSETQRNKGNFPGRFSGRQFSNSRSEMNVSTLELGDSALYLCASSRSFVGSYGYTFGSGTRLTVV.

The rearrangement links TRBV27 to TRBJ1-5; 7 bases agree with TRBD1. Unmatched junction bases numbered 5, after V lost 5 bases and J lost 4 bases. Germline lookup yields CDR1 MNHEY and CDR2 SMNVEV (reference sequence). The CDR3 runs 14 residues. The CDR3 spells CASSTTGWNQPQHF. Here the CDR3 DNA reads TGTGCCAGCAGTACGACAGGGTGGAATCAGCCCCAGCATTTT.

The chain links TRBV28 to TRBJ2-1; 9 bases are a match to TRBD1. Germline V gene sequence: CDR1 MDHEN, CDR2 SYDVKM. With 2 bases clipped from V and 4 bases from J, the junction kept 9 bases outside the gene matches. The CDR3 is 17 residues long. CDR3 nucleotide sequence: TGTGCCAGCAGTTTAGCCTCCGGGACAGGGATGTACAATGAGCAGTTCTTC. This translates into CASSLASGTGMYNEQFF.

This clone appeared once. This rearrangement joins TRBV27 to TRBJ1-4, with D perhaps TRBD1 (6 bases). This CDR3 is built from 17 residues. Trimming shortened V by 1 base and J by 3 bases, and 15 bases separated the two germline ends. The V gene's germline CDR1 is MNHEY and CDR2 SMNVEV (reference sequence). CDR3 DNA sequence: TGTGCCAGCAGTTTATGGGGGCCAGGGGCGCCTAATGAAAAACTGTTTTTT. Its protein product is CASSLWGPGAPNEKLFF. The whole variable domain, remainder taken from reference TRBV27 and TRBJ1-4, is EAQVTQNPRYLITVTGKKLTVTCSQNMNHEYMSWYRQDPGLGLRQIYYSMNVEVTDKGDVPEGYKVSRKEKRNFPLILESPSPNQTSLYFCASSLWGPGAPNEKLFFGSGTQLSVL.

The chain recombines TRBV15 with TRBJ1-5, with TRBD1 as a possible D gene (6 bases). Germline-derived CDR1 and CDR2 are LNHNV and YYDKDF (reference sequence). V was clipped by 0 bases and J by 6 bases, with 15 bases between them. This CDR3 region has 16 residues. The CDR3 spells CATSRDLTGYGQPQHF. CDR3 DNA: TGTGCCACCAGCAGAGATTTAACAGGGTACGGTCAGCCCCAGCATTTT. Full variable domain (remainder filled in from reference TRBV15 and TRBJ1-5): DAMVIQNPRYQVTQFGKPVTLSCSQTLNHNVMYWYQQKSSQAPKLLFHYYDKDFNNEADTPDNFQSRRPNTSFCFLDIRSPGLGDTAMYLCATSRDLTGYGQPQHFGDGTRLSIL.

The J gene is TRBJ2-1, the V gene TRBV11-2, with 8 bases that match TRBD2. Germline CDR1 reads SGHAT; CDR2 reads FQNNGV. This CDR3 region has 17 residues. V shed 1 base, J shed 6 bases, and the junction held 11 bases outside the gene matches. The CDR3 sequence: CASSLVAAGGPLNEQFF. CDR3 DNA: TGTGCCAGCAGCTTAGTAGCGGCGGGAGGCCCTCTCAATGAGCAGTTCTTC.

The chain combines TRBV5-8 with TRBJ2-5; 8 bases line up with TRBD1. The J call may be incorrect, as the DNA end agrees better with TRBJ2-7. The CDR3 runs 14 residues. Germline V gene sequence: CDR1 SGHTS, CDR2 YDEGEE. The CDR3 nucleotides read TGTGCCAGCAGTCGAGGACAGGGACACTACGAGCAGTACTTC. Amino acid sequence: CASSRGQGHYEQYF.

V gene TRBV6-4 combines with J gene TRBJ2-1; 10 bases match TRBD2. J gave up 8 bases and V 6 bases, and 13 bases lay outside the gene matches. Germline CDR1 is MRHNA and CDR2 is SNTAGT. The CDR3 length is 16 residues. This CDR3 is CASSMELAGLRDEQFF. DNA for the CDR3: TGTGCCAGCAGCATGGAACTAGCGGGGTTAAGGGATGAGCAGTTCTTC.

This chain links TRBV5-4 with TRBJ2-7; a possible D gene is TRBD2 (5 bases). This CDR3 region has 12 residues. V lost 5 bases and J 5 bases, leaving 11 bases between the germline ends. The V gene's germline CDR1 is SGHNT and CDR2 YYREEE (reference sequence). The CDR3 region has the DNA TGTGCCAGCAGTGACTACTCAAACGAGCAGTACTTC. It yields the protein CASSDYSNEQYF.

This chain connects TRBV4-1 to TRBJ1-3; TRBD1 matches at 7 bases. Germline CDR1 and CDR2: MGHRA and YSYEKL. J gave up 0 bases and V 4 bases, and 3 bases lay outside the gene matches. The CDR3 extends over 15 amino acids. The CDR3 sequence: CASSLPGGSGNTIYF. CDR3 nucleotides: TGCGCCAGCAGCCTACCAGGGGGCTCTGGAAACACCATATATTTT.

The rearrangement uses TRBV7-9 and TRBJ2-7; the D gene is possibly TRBD2 (5 bases). Trimming shortened V by 3 bases and J by 5 bases, and 17 bases separated the two germline ends. The CDR3 is 15 amino acids. From germline, CDR1 is SEHNR and CDR2 FQNEAQ (reference sequence). The CDR3 sequence is CASSFLVGARNEQYF. Here the CDR3 DNA reads TGTGCCAGCAGCTTCCTTGTGGGAGCGAGGAACGAGCAGTACTTC.

This clone appeared a single time. The chain has TRBV7-8 and TRBJ2-7; D is possibly TRBD1 (6 bases). The CDR3 has 15 amino acids. The V end was cut by 4 bases, the J end by 0 bases, with 13 bases between. CDR1 and CDR2 from the germline V gene are SGHVS and FQNEAQ. The CDR3 loop is CASSYLTGSSYEQYF. DNA for the CDR3: TGTGCCAGCAGCTATCTAACAGGGTCCTCCTACGAGCAGTACTTC.

CDR3 DNA sequence: TGTGCCAGCAGCTTAGACAGGGGGCAGGGGTACGAGCAGTACTTC. Translation: CASSLDRGQGYEQYF. V is TRBV7-2 and J is TRBJ2-7; TRBD1 agrees at 9 bases. Germline CDR1 is SGHTA and CDR2 is FQGNSA. The CDR3 covers 15 residues. With 1 base clipped from V and 4 bases from J, the junction kept 5 bases outside the gene matches.

The gene calls are TRBV18 and TRBJ2-4; TRBD1 agrees at 9 bases. CDR3 length: 19 amino acids. Germline V lookup: CDR1 KGHSH, CDR2 LQKENI. V trimming: 0 bases; J trimming: 0 bases; junction bases outside the gene matches: 9. Written as DNA, the CDR3 is TGTGCCAGCTCACCACCGGGACAGGGTGCGCCTACAGCCAAAAACATTCAGTACTTC. Translating it yields CASSPPGQGAPTAKNIQYF.

This clone was seen only a few times. The V call is TRBV19, the J call TRBJ1-4, with TRBD1 identical over 9 bases. The CDR3 totals 14 residues. With 6 bases clipped from V and 7 bases from J, the junction kept 6 bases outside the gene matches. Germline-derived CDR1 and CDR2 are LNHDA and SQIVND (reference sequence). The CDR3 DNA follows: TGTGCCAGTAGATTACAGGGGGCTGGTGAAAAACTGTTTTTT. Amino acids: CASRLQGAGEKLFF.

The chain couples TRBV4-1 to TRBJ2-7; TRBD1 matches at 7 bases. Germline V gene lookup returns CDR1 MGHRA and CDR2 YSYEKL. The J segment lost 5 bases and the V segment lost 2 bases, leaving 9 bases of the junction unmatched. The CDR3 is made up of 15 amino acids. CDR3 bases: TGCGCCAGCAGCCAAAAGACAGGGTTCATCCACGAGCAGTACTTC. This sequence encodes CASSQKTGFIHEQYF.

This chain uses TRBV28 with TRBJ1-2; D unclear. Per germline, CDR1 MDHEN and CDR2 SYDVKM. The CDR3 extends over 10 amino acids. V lost 8 bases to trimming and J lost 6 bases, with 7 bases between them. In nucleotides, the CDR3 is TGTGCCAGCCTGGCAGATGGCTACACCTTC. Translated: CASLADGYTF.